The TCR beta chain described here comes from a study of blood T cell repertoires in COVID-19. In the original processing: Reference gene primer amplification gave nucleated cell count estimates. Assay: immunoSEQ multiplex PCR; the TCRdb copy retains only in-frame clones and omits some. That table furnishes V, J and clone size, whereas the DNA furnished D and trimming. The sample records about 230,000 clones, 70% to 85% being singletons. The sample consisted of peripheral blood. The TCR was taken from a man aged 35 to 55 who had recovered from COVID-19.

CDR3 protein: CATSSSGTGAGQFF. The CDR3, as DNA: TGTGCCACCAGCAGTAGTGGGACAGGGGCTGGGCAGTTCTTC. The gene calls are TRBV15 and TRBJ2-1; 10 bases line up with TRBD1. J was trimmed by 12 bases and V by 3 bases; bases with no gene match: 8. The CDR3 contains 14 residues. Germline CDR1 is LNHNV and CDR2 is YYDKDF (reference sequence).